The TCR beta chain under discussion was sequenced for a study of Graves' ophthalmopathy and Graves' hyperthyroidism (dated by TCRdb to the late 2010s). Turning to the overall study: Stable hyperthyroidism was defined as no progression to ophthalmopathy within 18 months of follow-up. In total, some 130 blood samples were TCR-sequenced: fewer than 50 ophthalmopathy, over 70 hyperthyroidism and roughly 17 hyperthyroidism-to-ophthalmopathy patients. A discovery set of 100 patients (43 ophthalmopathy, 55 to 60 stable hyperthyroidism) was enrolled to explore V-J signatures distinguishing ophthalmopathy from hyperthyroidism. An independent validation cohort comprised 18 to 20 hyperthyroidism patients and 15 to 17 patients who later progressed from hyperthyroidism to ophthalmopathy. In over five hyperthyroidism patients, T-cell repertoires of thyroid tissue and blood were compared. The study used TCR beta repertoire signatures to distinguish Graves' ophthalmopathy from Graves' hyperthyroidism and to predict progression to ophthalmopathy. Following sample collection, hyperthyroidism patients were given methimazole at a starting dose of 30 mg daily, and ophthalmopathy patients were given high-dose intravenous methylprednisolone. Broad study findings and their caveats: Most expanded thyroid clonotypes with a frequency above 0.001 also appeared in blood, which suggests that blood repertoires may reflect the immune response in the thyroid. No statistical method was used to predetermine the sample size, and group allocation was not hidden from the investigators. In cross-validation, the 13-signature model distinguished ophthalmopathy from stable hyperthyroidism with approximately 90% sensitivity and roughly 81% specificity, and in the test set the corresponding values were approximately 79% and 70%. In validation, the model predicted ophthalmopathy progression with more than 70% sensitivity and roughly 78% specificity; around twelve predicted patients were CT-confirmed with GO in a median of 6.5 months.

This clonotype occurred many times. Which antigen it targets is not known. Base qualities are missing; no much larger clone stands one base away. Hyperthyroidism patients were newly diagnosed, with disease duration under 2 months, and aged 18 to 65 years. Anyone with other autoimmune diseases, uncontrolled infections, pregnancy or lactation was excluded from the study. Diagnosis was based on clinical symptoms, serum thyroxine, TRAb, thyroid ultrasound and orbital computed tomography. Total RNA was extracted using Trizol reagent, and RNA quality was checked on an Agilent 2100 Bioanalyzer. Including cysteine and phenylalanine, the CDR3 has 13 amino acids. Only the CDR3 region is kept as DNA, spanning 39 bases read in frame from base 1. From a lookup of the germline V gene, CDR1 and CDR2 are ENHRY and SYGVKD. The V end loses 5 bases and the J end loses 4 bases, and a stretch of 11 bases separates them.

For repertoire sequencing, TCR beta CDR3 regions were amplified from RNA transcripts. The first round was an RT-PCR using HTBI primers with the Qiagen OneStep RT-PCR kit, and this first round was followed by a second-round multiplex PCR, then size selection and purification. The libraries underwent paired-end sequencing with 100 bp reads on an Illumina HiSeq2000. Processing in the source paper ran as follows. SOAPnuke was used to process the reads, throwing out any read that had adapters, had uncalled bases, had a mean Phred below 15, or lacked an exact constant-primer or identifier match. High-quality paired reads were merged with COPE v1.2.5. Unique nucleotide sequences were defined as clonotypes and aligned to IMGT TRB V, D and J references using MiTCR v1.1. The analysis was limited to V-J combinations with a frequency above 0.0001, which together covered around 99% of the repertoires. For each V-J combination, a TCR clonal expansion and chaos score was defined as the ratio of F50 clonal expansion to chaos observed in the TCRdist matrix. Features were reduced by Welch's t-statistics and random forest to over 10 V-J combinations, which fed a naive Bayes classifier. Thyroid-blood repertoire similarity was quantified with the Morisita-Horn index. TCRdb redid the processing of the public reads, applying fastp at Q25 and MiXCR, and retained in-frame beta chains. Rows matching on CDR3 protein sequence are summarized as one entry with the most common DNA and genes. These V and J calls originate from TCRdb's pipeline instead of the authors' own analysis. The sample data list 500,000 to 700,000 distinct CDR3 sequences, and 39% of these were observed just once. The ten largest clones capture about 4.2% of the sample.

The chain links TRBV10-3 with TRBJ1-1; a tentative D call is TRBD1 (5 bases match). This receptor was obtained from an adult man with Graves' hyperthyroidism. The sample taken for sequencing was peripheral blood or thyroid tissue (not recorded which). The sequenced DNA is TGTGCCATCAGTAACGACAGAGGCACTGAAGCTTTCTTT. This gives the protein CAISNDRGTEAFF.